This T cell receptor (beta chain) originates from a study of monozygotic twins with inflammatory bowel disease. The germline V gene encodes CDR1 KGHDR and CDR2 SFDVKD. There are 14 residues in the CDR3. TCRdb reprocessed the 5' RACE reads, keeping one entry per CDR3 protein, no DNA. The table for this sample gives approximately 160,000 distinct CDR3 sequences. The TCR comes from a human donor with ulcerative colitis or Crohn's disease, or a healthy co-twin of an affected twin (not recorded which). The chain combines TRBV24-1 with TRBJ2-5; TCRdb picks TRBD2, but there is no DNA to check that call. The sample taken for sequencing was blood. This CDR3 reads CATSASSGEETQYF.